This entry lists 17 T cell receptor beta chains sequenced from one sample in a study of blood T cell repertoires in COVID-19. Assay: immunoSEQ multiplex PCR; the TCRdb copy retains only in-frame clones and omits some. The sample contains about 130,000 clones, around nine tenths of which appear only once. Specimen: peripheral blood. Receptors were obtained from a man aged 60 to 69 with COVID-19, enrolled during active disease.

V usage is TRBV18 and J usage is TRBJ2-1; 9 nucleotides line up with TRBD2. V was clipped by 6 bases and J by 8 bases; unmatched bases: 11. Germline CDR1 is KGHSH and CDR2 is LQKENI. CDR3 length: 15 residues. The DNA for the CDR3 is TGTGCCAGCTCCCCTCAAGGCGGGGGGGCCCATGAGCAGTTCTTC. It encodes CASSPQGGGAHEQFF.

The genes are TRBV9 and TRBJ2-5; 9 positions agree with TRBD2. The CDR3 is made up of 15 amino acids. V lost 8 bases, J lost 5 bases, and 13 bases stayed unmatched. Per germline, CDR1 SGDLS and CDR2 YYNGEE. CDR3 DNA: TGTGCCAGTTCAGCCCGCGGGGGGGCCGGGGAGACCCAGTACTTC. Protein: CASSARGGAGETQYF. Combining the CDR3 with reference TRBV9 and TRBJ2-5 gives the whole variable domain DSGVTQTPKHLITATGQRVTLRCSPRSGDLSVYWYQQSLDQGLQFLIQYYNGEERAKGNILERFSAQQFPDLHSELNLSSLELGDSALYFCASSARGGAGETQYFGPGTRLLVL.

V gene TRBV6-2 or TRBV6-3 combines with J gene TRBJ1-1; D is possibly TRBD1 (5 bases). The CDR3 totals 18 residues. The germline V gene encodes CDR1 MNHEY and CDR2 SVGEGT. V was trimmed by 0 bases and J by 5 bases, leaving 22 bases between them. The chain's CDR3 is CASSYSSVRGKVETEAFF. In DNA form, the CDR3 reads TGTGCCAGCAGTTACTCATCGGTTAGGGGTAAAGTTGAGACTGAAGCTTTCTTT.

The chain joins TRBV6-2 or TRBV6-3 to TRBJ1-1; possible D gene TRBD1, 6 bases. V lost 0 bases and J lost 4, with 12 bases in between. Germline CDR1 reads MNHEY; CDR2 reads SVGEGT. The CDR3 sequence is 15 residues long. The CDR3 coding sequence is TGTGCCAGCAGTTACTCCGGCAGGGGATTCACTGAAGCTTTCTTT. The encoded protein is CASSYSGRGFTEAFF.

This chain connects TRBV19 to TRBJ1-2, with a possible D match to TRBD1 (5 bases). CDR3 length: 13 residues. Per the germline V gene, CDR1 is LNHDA and CDR2 is SQIVND (reference sequence). V was pared by 5 bases and J by 8 bases, with 15 bases between. CDR3 sequence (DNA): TGTGCCAGTAGTTCCCCGGGACTCGGAGGCTACACCTTC. It translates to CASSSPGLGGYTF.

The chain combines TRBV19 with TRBJ2-3; no definite D call. The V gene lost 6 bases and the J gene lost 1 base, with 11 bases spanning the gap. Germline V gene sequence: CDR1 LNHDA, CDR2 SQIVND (reference sequence). This CDR3 spans 14 amino acids. The CDR3: CASSTFSGTDTQYF. Written as DNA, the CDR3 is TGTGCCAGTAGCACCTTCAGCGGCACAGATACGCAGTATTTT.

The chain joins TRBV2 to TRBJ2-3; 12 bases are a match to TRBD2. The V and J ends lost 5 bases and 4 bases, in that order; junction bases with no gene match: 16. Germline loops: CDR1 SNHLY, CDR2 FYNNEI. CDR3 length equals 19 residues. The chain's CDR3 is CASSLRLAGVSRVADTQYF. For the CDR3, the DNA is TGTGCCAGCAGTCTTAGACTAGCGGGGGTCTCCCGTGTCGCAGATACGCAGTATTTT.

The V gene is TRBV5-6, the J gene TRBJ2-7; possibly TRBD1 for D (5 bases). Trimming removed 3 bases from V and 3 bases from J, with 13 bases in between. Germline V gives CDR1 SGHDT, CDR2 YYEEEE. The CDR3 consists of 14 residues. The CDR3 is CASSSRPDSYEQYF. CDR3 in DNA: TGTGCCAGCAGCTCAAGACCTGACAGCTACGAGCAGTACTTC.

The V and J genes are TRBV5-1 and TRBJ1-1, with 11 positions matching TRBD1. The CDR3 has 17 residues. Trimming at V came to 1 base and at J to 0 bases, leaving 5 bases not matched to a gene. Germline CDR1 and CDR2: SGHRS and YFSETQ. For the CDR3, the DNA is TGCGCCAGCAGCTTGCTTGGACAGGGGGCGTTGAACACTGAAGCTTTCTTT. Translated: CASSLLGQGALNTEAFF.

CDR3 sequence (DNA): TGTGCCAGCAGTGATTTGGCAATGACAGGGACTGAAGCTTTCTTT. It specifies CASSDLAMTGTEAFF. The rearrangement links TRBV2 to TRBJ1-1, with 7 bases lining up with TRBD1. Per germline, CDR1 SNHLY and CDR2 FYNNEI. J lost 5 bases, V lost 3 bases, and 9 bases had no gene match. This CDR3 spans 15 amino acids.

The chain combines TRBV2 with TRBJ2-7; the match to TRBD1 covers 9 bases. J lost 4 bases, V lost 4 bases, and 8 bases had no gene match. The CDR3 extends over 15 amino acids. Looked up from germline, CDR1 is SNHLY and CDR2 is FYNNEI. Here the CDR3 reads CASSAPGTGRYEQYF. The CDR3 nucleotides read TGTGCCAGCAGTGCTCCCGGGACAGGGCGATACGAGCAGTACTTC.

As for this clone: The sample has other DNA sequences that encode this CDR3 too. The V and J genes are TRBV7-3 and TRBJ2-5; TRBD2 matches at 8 bases. V trimming: 5 bases; J trimming: 5 bases; junction bases outside the gene matches: 7. Germline-derived CDR1 and CDR2 are SGHTA and FQGTGA. There are 14 residues in the CDR3. CDR3 protein: CASSPSGGWETQYF. CDR3 nucleotides: TGTGCCAGCAGCCCCTCGGGGGGGTGGGAGACCCAGTACTTC.

This chain connects TRBV6-5 to TRBJ1-2; D unresolved. This CDR3 is built from 14 residues. CDR1 MNHEY and CDR2 SVGAGI come from the germline V gene. V lost 6 bases and J lost 6, with 17 bases in between. This CDR3 is CASSPVGGIDGYTF. The CDR3 DNA sequence: TGTGCCAGCAGCCCGGTCGGAGGGATCGATGGCTACACCTTC.

The chain couples TRBV18 to TRBJ1-2; D is perhaps TRBD1 (5 bases). Germline V CDR1 and CDR2: KGHSH, LQKENI. This CDR3 comprises 12 residues. V was trimmed by 4 bases and J by 5 bases, leaving 8 bases between them. The CDR3 DNA is TGTGCCAGCTCACAGGGGCGGTATGGCTACACCTTC. As protein: CASSQGRYGYTF.

The chain carries TRBV9 and TRBJ1-6; D gene ambiguous. This CDR3 is 15 amino acids long. V was pared by 0 bases and J by 9 bases, with 13 bases between. Germline V gene sequence: CDR1 SGDLS, CDR2 YYNGEE. The CDR3 region is CASSVDFPSSSPLHF. For the CDR3, the DNA is TGTGCCAGCAGCGTAGATTTCCCTTCGAGTTCACCCCTCCACTTT.

The V and J genes are TRBV11-3 and TRBJ2-1; 15 bases fit TRBD2. Germline V gene sequence: CDR1 SGHNT, CDR2 YENEEA. The V segment lost 5 bases and the J segment 7 bases; nucleotides outside the gene matches: 3. The length of the CDR3 is 15 residues. The CDR3 spells CASSPGLAGGNEQFF. DNA for the CDR3: TGTGCCAGCAGCCCCGGACTAGCGGGGGGGAATGAGCAGTTCTTC.

This chain uses TRBV6-1 with TRBJ1-5; D may be TRBD1 (6 bases). This CDR3 has 14 residues. Germline V gives CDR1 MNHNS, CDR2 SASEGT. Trimming took 3 bases from V and 5 from J, leaving 11 bases between them. The CDR3 region is CASSDRGSYQPQHF. The CDR3 nucleotides read TGTGCCAGCAGTGACAGGGGATCATATCAGCCCCAGCATTTT.